This TCR beta chain was sequenced during a study of T-cell memory formation after mild COVID-19. V was clipped by 11 bases and J by 5 bases, with 8 bases between them. The CDR3 consists of 11 residues. CDR1 is KGHDR and CDR2 is SFDVKD in the germline V gene. MiXCR, run by TCRdb on the 5' RACE reads, gives a single entry per CDR3 protein. The table lists around 420,000 distinct CDR3 sequences, 20% to 30% of them singletons. This clonotype was observed a handful of times. Sequenced sample: PBMCs or a T cell subset sorted from them (not recorded which). This rearrangement joins TRBV24-1 to TRBJ2-2; D gene unclear. This sequence was found in an adult woman who had mild COVID-19 (a few samples of this study predate the infection). Cell type and time point are not known. The CDR3 DNA sequence: TGTGCCATCGGTCGAACCGGGGAGCTGTTTTTT. Amino acids: CAIGRTGELFF.